One and the same sample provided the 14 T cell receptor beta chains below, sequenced in a study of CD8+ T cells in alopecia areata. cDNA reverse transcribed from extracted RNA served as the sequencing template. The data were produced by immunoSEQ multiplex PCR, yet TCRdb's version contains in-frame clones alone and is incomplete. The data contain 150,000 to 190,000 clones, about 50% of them singletons. The sequencing used CD8+ T cells sorted from blood, collected at week 0. Receptor source: a human donor with alopecia areata.

The gene calls are TRBV25-1 and TRBJ2-1; D possibly corresponds to TRBD2 (5 bases). The V end lost 5 bases, the J end lost 6 bases, and 14 bases lay between the germline ends. Germline V gene sequence: CDR1 MGHDK, CDR2 SYGVNS. The CDR3 consists of 14 residues. The CDR3 loop is CASSPGMPGNEQFF. The CDR3 DNA follows: TGTGCCAGCAGTCCCGGGATGCCGGGCAATGAGCAGTTCTTC.

The chain links TRBV5-4 to TRBJ2-6; D remains unclear. V lost 3 bases to trimming and J lost 4 bases, with 8 bases between them. This CDR3 has 14 amino acids. Per germline, CDR1 SGHNT and CDR2 YYREEE (reference sequence). The CDR3 DNA is TGTGCCAGCAGCTCAGCTGAAGGGGCCAACGTCCTGACTTTC. It translates to CASSSAEGANVLTF.

The gene calls are TRBV5-6 and TRBJ2-7; D is possibly TRBD2 (5 bases). Germline assignment: CDR1 SGHDT and CDR2 YYEEEE. CDR3 length: 13 amino acids. The ends were cut back, 6 bases at V and 4 bases at J, with 14 bases in the middle. The CDR3 region is CASNSDNPYEQYF. CDR3 coding DNA: TGTGCCAGCAATAGCGACAACCCGTACGAGCAGTACTTC.

This clone was seen a few times. The V call is TRBV30, the J call TRBJ2-2; no clear D. The CDR3 has 13 residues. From germline, CDR1 is GTSNPN and CDR2 SVGIG (reference sequence). Trimming shortened V by 5 bases and J by 1 base, and 8 bases separated the two germline ends. CDR3 DNA: TGTGCCTGGTCGTCTCTGAACACCGGGGAGCTGTTTTTT. Protein product: CAWSSLNTGELFF.

This clone turned up a few times. The genes are TRBV29-1 and TRBJ2-6; no definite D call. The CDR3 consists of 18 residues. Germline V gene data show CDR1 as SQVTM and CDR2 as ANQGSEA. The V end was cut by 1 base, the J end by 0 bases, with 16 bases between. The chain's CDR3 is CSVEGEFTTDSGANVLTF. The DNA of the CDR3 is TGCAGCGTTGAAGGGGAATTTACTACCGACTCTGGGGCCAACGTCCTGACTTTC.

The chain employs TRBV11-2 and TRBJ2-7; the D is unclear. This CDR3 contains 12 residues. Trimming stripped 2 bases from V and 7 bases from J, with 9 bases between. CDR1 and CDR2 (germline): SGHAT, FQNNGV. The CDR3 sequence is CASSLSRAEQYF. CDR3 bases: TGTGCCAGCAGCTTAAGTAGGGCAGAGCAGTACTTC. The entire variable domain, with the rest obtained from reference TRBV11-2 and TRBJ2-7, is as follows: EAGVAQSPRYKIIEKRQSVAFWCNPISGHATLYWYQQILGQGPKLLIQFQNNGVVDDSQLPKDRFSAERLKGVDSTLKIQPAKLEDSAVYLCASSLSRAEQYFGPGTRLTVT.

V is TRBV10-2 and J is TRBJ2-5; TRBD1 matches at 8 bases. The V gene's germline CDR1 is WSHSY and CDR2 SAAADI. This CDR3 comprises 15 residues. The J segment lost 4 bases and the V segment lost 6 bases, leaving 10 bases of the junction unmatched. CDR3 coding DNA: TGCGCCAGCAGAACATCCTCAGGGGGCCCAGAGACCCAGTACTTC. This sequence encodes CASRTSSGGPETQYF.

The chain is built from TRBV29-1 and TRBJ1-1; TRBD1 matches 11 bases. CDR1 is SQVTM and CDR2 is ANQGSEA in the germline V gene. The CDR3 length is 14 residues. V gave up 4 bases and J gave up 0 bases; unmatched junction bases: 1. The CDR3 DNA reads as TGCAGCGTTGGGACAGGGGGCTTGAACACTGAAGCTTTCTTT. It translates to CSVGTGGLNTEAFF.

This sequence joins TRBV4-3 and TRBJ1-2; no firm D call. V lost 0 bases and J 6 bases, leaving 11 bases between the germline ends. CDR1 and CDR2 from the germline V gene are LGHNA and YSLEER. The CDR3 totals 14 residues. CDR3 sequence reads: CASSQDEGMDGYTF. The DNA of the CDR3 is TGCGCCAGCAGCCAAGACGAGGGTATGGATGGCTACACCTTC.

The rearrangement joins TRBV7-7 to TRBJ2-7; D unresolved. Per germline, CDR1 SSHAT and CDR2 FNYEAQ (reference sequence). Trimming cost V 5 bases and J 0 bases, with 11 bases left between them. The CDR3 runs to 14 residues. CDR3: CASSPTETSYEQYF. The CDR3 DNA is TGTGCCAGCAGCCCAACAGAAACCTCCTACGAGCAGTACTTC. The variable domain in full, completed from reference TRBV7-7 and TRBJ2-7, reads GAGVSQSPRYKVTKRGQDVTLRCDPISSHATLYWYQQALGQGPEFLTYFNYEAQPDKSGLPSDRFSAERPEGSISTLTIQRTEQRDSAMYRCASSPTETSYEQYFGPGTRLTVT.

In this sample, this clone turned up a few times. This sequence joins TRBV7-3 and TRBJ2-1; D unclear. Per the germline V gene, CDR1 is SGHTA and CDR2 is FQGTGA. The germline V and J ends were trimmed by 5 bases and 7 bases, with 9 bases remaining between them. The CDR3 extends over 12 amino acids. The CDR3: CASSLNRNEQFF. In DNA, the CDR3 is TGTGCCAGCAGCCTAAACAGAAATGAGCAGTTCTTC.

This clone was seen a handful of times. The genes are TRBV30 and TRBJ2-2; D perhaps matches TRBD2 (6 bases). This CDR3 spans 12 amino acids. With 5 bases removed from V and 4 bases from J, the gap between germline ends came to 8 bases. The germline V gene encodes CDR1 GTSNPN and CDR2 SVGIG (reference sequence). The chain's CDR3 is CAWDGGTGELFF. CDR3 bases: TGTGCCTGGGACGGGGGCACCGGGGAGCTGTTTTTT.

This clone was seen only a few times. The rearrangement links TRBV7-9 to TRBJ2-3; perhaps TRBD1 as D (5 bases). Germline CDR1 reads SEHNR; CDR2 reads FQNEAQ (reference sequence). There are 15 residues in the CDR3. V lost 3 bases to trimming and J lost 2 bases, with 12 bases between them. In DNA, the CDR3 is TGTGCCAGCAGCTTTACAGGCTCTAACACAGATACGCAGTATTTT. It codes for CASSFTGSNTDTQYF.

The chain combines TRBV5-6 with TRBJ1-1; possibly TRBD1 for D (5 bases). The CDR3 has 12 residues. V lost 3 bases and J 8 bases, leaving 11 bases between the germline ends. Germline CDR1 reads SGHDT; CDR2 reads YYEEEE. CDR3 amino acids: CASSSRGREAFF. In DNA, the CDR3 is TGTGCCAGCAGCTCGAGGGGCAGAGAAGCTTTCTTT.